The rows below give T cell receptor beta chains drawn from one sample of a study of blood T cell repertoires in COVID-19. The table came from immunoSEQ multiplex PCR; TCRdb's copy has only in-frame clones and leaves some out. The table includes 95,000 to 100,000 clones, around 92% detected once. Material: peripheral blood. The receptors were sampled from a man aged 45 to 65 with active COVID-19. CDR3s include the opening cysteine and the closing phenylalanine or tryptophan.

J,V,CDR3
TRBJ2-5,TRBV7-7,CASSLGLPGWETQYF
TRBJ2-3,TRBV12-5,CASGLVRAGSRTDTQYF
TRBJ2-2,TRBV5-5,CASSLVGLAGAQNTGELFF
TRBJ2-7,TRBV10-3,CAISESKAGGGYEQYF
TRBJ2-1,TRBV19,CASSQGRLDEQFF
TRBJ1-2,TRBV27,CASSLRRQGVGYTF
TRBJ1-6,TRBV23-1,CASPKHSPLHF
TRBJ2-4,TRBV11-3,CASSLNPSGGGQNIQYF
TRBJ2-3,TRBV9,CASSVTSGSLADTQYF
TRBJ2-2,TRBV3-1/TRBV3-2,CASSQPTGGRSGELFF
TRBJ2-7,TRBV2,CASKSGTTSYEQYF
TRBJ1-1,TRBV12-3/TRBV12-4,CASSFGGVTEAFF
TRBJ1-3,TRBV7-6,CASSLQSGGLGNTIYF
TRBJ2-7,TRBV2,CASSLRDEQYF
TRBJ1-1,TRBV15,CATSSRVPEAFF
TRBJ1-3,TRBV28,CASSLPSGNTIYF
TRBJ1-5,TRBV27,CASSLAGQRQPQHF
TRBJ1-2,TRBV23-1,CATPGQGENGYTF
TRBJ2-3,TRBV19,CASLRTSGNTDTQYF
TRBJ2-1,TRBV5-1,CASSFGTLAGLNEQFF
TRBJ1-3,TRBV4-1,CASSQLLRQGAGGNTIYF
TRBJ1-6,TRBV9,CASSLDRGTFGSPLHF
TRBJ1-4,TRBV5-6,CASSWGQGEKLFF
TRBJ1-1,TRBV10-1,CASNRGALPRTEAFF
TRBJ2-2,TRBV6-6,CASSYGPTTGELFF
TRBJ2-1,TRBV29-1,CSVETGTAKNEQFF
TRBJ2-7,TRBV28,CASSPLQGSRSYEQYF
TRBJ2-5,TRBV7-7,CASSRGQQETQYF
TRBJ2-1,TRBV7-9,CASSPSPGQGTHEQFF
TRBJ2-7,TRBV11-1,CASSGGSGYEQYF
TRBJ2-1,TRBV5-1,CASSLEGDWRFGYEQFF
TRBJ2-3,TRBV5-1,CASSSSPGGGYTDTQYF
TRBJ1-6,TRBV20-1,CSASGVFVADSPLHF
TRBJ2-5,TRBV5-1,CASTSEQETQYF
TRBJ2-5,TRBV30,CAWTLLTGAQGTQYF
TRBJ2-2,TRBV7-3,CASSLTSTGELFF
TRBJ2-3,TRBV6-5,CASKLRQTDTQYF
TRBJ2-1,TRBV9,CASSPRDGGSLYGEQFF
TRBJ2-1,TRBV10-3,CAISKEVVGGVAYNEQFF
TRBJ2-1,TRBV5-1,CASSLAGRGDEQFF
TRBJ2-5,TRBV5-1,CASSLVGIGGETQYF
TRBJ2-1,TRBV7-9,CASSLFRGEQFF
TRBJ2-7,TRBV11-2,CASSLDRALMGRPSYEQYF
TRBJ2-1,TRBV30,CAWSVPLGGYNEQFF
TRBJ2-7,TRBV11-2,CASSLALASEQYF
TRBJ1-2,TRBV18,CASSPYTEYGYTF
TRBJ1-2,TRBV5-6,CASSPDRTGGVYYGYTF
TRBJ2-1,TRBV3-1/TRBV3-2,CASSQRLAGEGRYNEQFF
TRBJ2-3,TRBV11-2,CASSLVSGSLDTQYF
TRBJ2-7,TRBV6-5,CASSYPRGTRTEQYF
TRBJ2-4,TRBV19,CASTKYQGGIQYF
TRBJ2-2,TRBV5-4,CASSWGTVPKGELFF
TRBJ1-3,TRBV6-5,CASSYQTLRAGNTIYF
TRBJ2-1,TRBV24-1,CATSDLGGQAIPSEQFF
TRBJ1-3,TRBV6-5,CASKTGASGNTIYF
TRBJ2-1,TRBV7-2,CASCKGAMNNEQFF
TRBJ1-1,TRBV28,CASSQTTVMTEAFF
TRBJ2-7,TRBV7-8,CASSLGGSGRVRSSYEQYF
TRBJ1-2,TRBV5-1,CASSLLQGTSGGYTF